This T cell receptor (beta chain) was sequenced for a study of blood T cells in healthy people across ages. The CDR3 loop spans 15 amino acids. Germline CDR1 and CDR2: DFQATT and SNEGSKA (reference sequence). With 4 bases clipped from V and 10 bases from J, the junction kept 13 bases outside the gene matches. For the second PCR, which ran for roughly 6 to 11 cycles, a sample-barcoded 5' primer and a J-beta primer mix were used. TCRdb reprocessed the 5' RACE reads with MiXCR, giving one entry per CDR3 protein. Among around 900,000 distinct CDR3 sequences listed, about 28% were seen once. The source of this sequence is an elderly woman in good health. The rearrangement joins TRBV20-1 to TRBJ1-6; 7 bases are shared with TRBD1. The sequenced sample consisted of blood. This chain's CDR3 is CSAIPGRGRQSPLHF. The CDR3 DNA reads as TGCAGTGCTATCCCGGGTAGGGGGCGGCAATCACCCCTCCACTTT.